This is a list of T cell receptor beta chains from one sample in a study of T cells in Graves' hyperthyroidism and ophthalmopathy. Each CDR3 protein gets one entry after TCRdb re-called the multiplex PCR reads with MiXCR. The sample holds 550,000 to 800,000 distinct CDR3 sequences, about a sixth seen once. Sequenced sample: blood. The receptors here all came from a man aged 18 to 30 with Graves' hyperthyroidism. The conserved cysteine and the conserved F or W are not part of the CDR3 here.

>TRBV19|TRBJ2-7
ASSLSATGGERY
>TRBV12-3/TRBV12-4|TRBJ2-5
ASSFYRAGTQY
>TRBV30|TRBJ2-7
AWRPGAAYEQY
>TRBV5-1|TRBJ1-1
ASSLGQTLGTEAF
>TRBV20-1|TRBJ2-3
SAPDFTDTQY
>TRBV11-3|TRBJ2-5
ASSLGGRSRGSQETQY
>TRBV20-1|TRBJ2-1
SAPGERGRPEQF
>TRBV3-1|TRBJ1-1
ASSSRAWGTEAF
>TRBV6-1|TRBJ1-2
ASRPTTGGYT
>TRBV6-2/TRBV6-3|TRBJ1-5
ASSRTVKPQH
>TRBV2|TRBJ1-5
ASSRGLSNQPQH
>TRBV20-1|TRBJ1-1
SARVQGRDTEAF
>TRBV29-1|TRBJ1-1
SVGQSNAF
>TRBV5-1|TRBJ2-7
ASSSAGGYEQY
>TRBV7-9|TRBJ2-1
ASSAGLAGLVQF
>TRBV11-2|TRBJ2-7
ASRGIKRRPYEQY
>TRBV2|TRBJ2-7
ASSDDRDEQY
>TRBV6-2/TRBV6-3|TRBJ2-1
ASSYTRTSGPYNEQF
>TRBV20-1|TRBJ1-1
SAPAGQGRPEAF
>TRBV30|TRBJ2-3
AWRPISGRADTQY
>TRBV6-1|TRBJ2-1
ASRQTQNEQF
>TRBV6-2/TRBV6-3|TRBJ2-7
ATVDRDRGLKSSYEQY
>TRBV20-1|TRBJ1-1
SARSIDSTEAF
>TRBV29-1|TRBJ2-7
SVEVWVKGSYEQY
>TRBV11-2|TRBJ1-1
ASSSFNRNTEAF
>TRBV20-1|TRBJ2-7
SATGQGIWSGGPREQY
>TRBV12-3/TRBV12-4|TRBJ2-3
ASSPLGTDTQY
>TRBV9|TRBJ1-6
ASSFPGVSPLH
>TRBV7-6|TRBJ2-7
ASSQARGGYEQY
>TRBV20-1|TRBJ2-7
SASPLLAGGPNEQY
>TRBV19|TRBJ1-5
ASSIDRENQPQH
>TRBV20-1|TRBJ2-1
SAPRGRQYNEQF
>TRBV4-1|TRBJ2-1
ASSQDDSGSVDEQF
>TRBV9|TRBJ2-3
ASSAESGTSGRGSTDTQY
>TRBV27|TRBJ2-3
ASSSLGRYTDTQY
>TRBV7-3|TRBJ2-1
ASSFPAYGLAVATVNEQF
>TRBV28|TRBJ1-5
ASSPLASNQPQH
>TRBV30|TRBJ2-5
AWSFASAGPETQY
>TRBV6-2/TRBV6-3|TRBJ2-1
ASSPRGREAMQF
>TRBV2|TRBJ2-5
ASRDWTGGGQETQY
>TRBV7-8|TRBJ1-5
ASSPTIYSNQPQH
>TRBV7-9|TRBJ1-2
ASSHDSLYGYT
>TRBV6-1|TRBJ1-1
ASARGGGWVGNTEAF
>TRBV11-1|TRBJ2-2
ASSYRSGGTGELF
>TRBV5-1|TRBJ2-5
ASSKGAEETQY
>TRBV19|TRBJ2-5
ASSTTGQETQY
>TRBV5-1|TRBJ1-6
ASSLSGTGRSPLH
>TRBV20-1|TRBJ2-7
SARLAGAGAEQY
>TRBV7-2|TRBJ2-7
ASILTSGPLYEQY
>TRBV7-3|TRBJ1-1
ASSLRQAGPEAF
>TRBV3-1|TRBJ1-3
ASSNRGNPGNTIY
>TRBV11-3|TRBJ1-1
ASSPTALSTEAF
>TRBV7-8|TRBJ2-5
ASSLILRGPGY
>TRBV20-1|TRBJ2-7
SAQPGTGAYEQY
>TRBV19|TRBJ1-5
ASSILGQAKQPQH
>TRBV5-5|TRBJ2-2
ASSLMVSSTGELF
>TRBV4-2|TRBJ2-7
ASSQEGGGRGEQY